This T cell receptor beta chain was profiled in a study of blood T cell repertoires in COVID-19. At the level of the study: Samples of COVID-19 (acute and convalescent) were obtained from the United States, Italy and Spain.

Germline trimming cut 6 bases from V and 2 bases from J; bases unmatched to any gene: 6. Germline CDR1 and CDR2: MNHEY and SVGAGI. The length of the CDR3 is 15 residues. In its sample, this clone was seen once. Clones were sequenced by immunoSEQ multiplex PCR, and TCRdb holds only the in-frame ones, with some missing. The top ten hold approximately 4.5% of the sample, which has 400,000 to 550,000 clones, 85% to 90% seen once. Sequenced input: peripheral blood. The chain uses TRBV6-5 and TRBJ2-7, with TRBD2 matching 11 bases. The clonotype originates from a woman between 25 and 40 years old with acute or convalescent COVID-19. CDR3 bases: TGTGCCAGCAGCCTAGCGGGGGGTCAACCCTACGAGCAGTACTTC. Translated, it gives CASSLAGGQPYEQYF.